The 26 T cell receptor beta chains below come from one sample, sequenced in a study of T-cell memory formation after mild COVID-19. TCRdb passed the 5' RACE reads through MiXCR, listing each CDR3 protein once. Of hundreds of thousands of distinct CDR3 sequences listed, about a sixth are singletons. The specimen sequenced was PBMCs or a T cell subset sorted from them (not recorded which). These receptor sequences come from an adult woman who had mild COVID-19 (a few samples of this study predate the infection). Cell type and time point are not known.

This clonotype has more than one count but fewer than ten. V and J are TRBV15 and TRBJ2-5, with D possibly TRBD2 on 5 matching bases. CDR1 is LNHNV and CDR2 is YYDKDF in the germline V gene (reference sequence). Trimming shortened V by 2 bases and J by 2 bases, and 6 bases separated the two germline ends. The CDR3 length is 13 residues. The CDR3 sequence: CATSRRGQETQYF. CDR3 nucleotides: TGTGCCACCAGCAGACGGGGACAAGAGACCCAGTACTTC. The whole variable domain, remainder taken from reference TRBV15 and TRBJ2-5, is DAMVIQNPRYQVTQFGKPVTLSCSQTLNHNVMYWYQQKSSQAPKLLFHYYDKDFNNEADTPDNFQSRRPNTSFCFLDIRSPGLGDTAMYLCATSRRGQETQYFGPGTRLLVL.

This chain connects TRBV20-1 to TRBJ2-3, with 10 bases lining up with TRBD2. After removal of 6 bases from V and 7 bases from J, the junction contained 16 bases not matched to a gene. The CDR3 loop spans 16 amino acids. CDR1 DFQATT and CDR2 SNEGSKA come from the germline V gene (reference sequence). This CDR3 reads CSAPPNSSGGSNTQYF. CDR3 in DNA: TGCAGTGCGCCTCCCAATTCTAGCGGGGGATCCAATACGCAGTATTTT.

The table lists this clonotype with many counts. This rearrangement joins TRBV7-9 to TRBJ2-1; 7 nucleotides line up with TRBD1. V was clipped by 4 bases and J by 8 bases; unmatched bases: 17. The CDR3 loop spans 17 amino acids. The V gene's germline CDR1 is SEHNR and CDR2 FQNEAQ (reference sequence). CDR3 sequence (DNA): TGTGCCAGCAGCTCGCCCCTCAACTACGACAGGGCCGATGAGCAGTTCTTC. Translated, it gives CASSSPLNYDRADEQFF. The complete variable domain, with remaining parts taken from reference TRBV7-9 and TRBJ2-1, reads DTGVSQNPRHKITKRGQNVTFRCDPISEHNRLYWYRQTLGQGPEFLTYFQNEAQLEKSRLLSDRFSAERPKGSFSTLEIQRTEQGDSAMYLCASSSPLNYDRADEQFFGPGTRLTVL.

This clonotype has more than one count but fewer than ten. This chain connects TRBV2 to TRBJ2-6; D is uncertain. The V gene's germline CDR1 is SNHLY and CDR2 FYNNEI. V lost 8 bases and J lost 4, with 9 bases in between. CDR3 length equals 13 residues. CDR3 DNA sequence: TGTGCCAGCGGGGTCTCCGGGGCCAACGTCCTGACTTTC. Encoded protein: CASGVSGANVLTF.

A few counts support this clonotype. The rearrangement uses TRBV28 and TRBJ2-3; D might be TRBD1 or TRBD2, each matching 6 bases. The CDR3 is 17 amino acids. Germline assignment: CDR1 MDHEN and CDR2 SYDVKM. The germline V and J ends were trimmed by 3 bases and 6 bases, with 22 bases remaining between them. The CDR3 loop reads CASSFRAGWGQRDTQYF. The CDR3 region has the DNA TGTGCCAGCAGTTTTAGAGCGGGCTGGGGGCAAAGGGATACGCAGTATTTT.

The rearrangement joins TRBV24-1 to TRBJ2-3; weak D call: TRBD2 (6 bases). With 1 base removed from V and 4 bases from J, the gap between germline ends came to 17 bases. The germline V gene encodes CDR1 KGHDR and CDR2 SFDVKD. The CDR3 sequence is 17 residues long. Here the CDR3 reads CATSDLPGTFAADTQYF. Here the CDR3 DNA reads TGTGCCACCAGTGATTTACCCGGGACTTTCGCGGCAGATACGCAGTATTTT.

This clonotype was seen a handful of times. The rearrangement joins TRBV25-1 to TRBJ1-6; D uncertain. CDR1 is MGHDK and CDR2 is SYGVNS in the germline V gene. The CDR3 is 17 amino acids. The V gene lost 2 bases and the J gene lost 0 bases, with 11 bases spanning the gap. This CDR3 is CASSEGSGSSYNSPLHF. CDR3 DNA sequence: TGTGCCAGCAGTGAAGGAAGCGGAAGCTCCTATAATTCACCCCTCCACTTT. The full variable domain, completed using reference TRBV25-1 and TRBJ1-6, is EADIYQTPRYLVIGTGKKITLECSQTMGHDKMYWYQQDPGMELHLIHYSYGVNSTEKGDLSSESTVSRIRTEHFPLTLESARPSHTSQYLCASSEGSGSSYNSPLHFGNGTRLTVT.

This chain uses TRBV5-1 with TRBJ2-4; 7 bases are shared with TRBD1. CDR1 and CDR2 (germline): SGHRS, YFSETQ. The V gene end was trimmed by 4 bases and the J gene end by 0 bases; junction bases not matched to a gene: 10. The length of the CDR3 is 17 residues. CDR3 amino acids: CASSANRGLLAKNIQYF. The CDR3 DNA is TGCGCCAGCAGCGCGAACAGGGGCCTGCTAGCCAAAAACATTCAGTACTTC.

This clonotype has more than one count but fewer than ten. The chain employs TRBV7-2 and TRBJ2-3; D ambiguous. There are 13 residues in the CDR3. The V gene's germline CDR1 is SGHTA and CDR2 FQGNSA. Trimming took off 2 bases at V and 4 bases at J, with 7 bases between the two ends. Here the CDR3 DNA reads TGTGCCAGCAGCTTAAACAAGGCAGATACGCAGTATTTT. Its translation is CASSLNKADTQYF.

The rearrangement joins TRBV12-3 or TRBV12-4 to TRBJ2-7; 13 bases match TRBD2. The CDR3 sequence is 14 residues long. V lost 6 bases, J lost 5 bases, and 4 bases stayed unmatched. The CDR3, as DNA: TGTGCCAGCAGACCCGGGACTAGCGGGAACGAGCAGTACTTC. Translation gives CASRPGTSGNEQYF.

The chain recombines TRBV5-1 with TRBJ2-6; D remains unclear. In germline, CDR1 is SGHRS, CDR2 YFSETQ. Trimming shortened V by 6 bases and J by 2 bases, and 15 bases separated the two germline ends. The length of the CDR3 is 16 residues. CDR3 DNA sequence: TGCGCCAGCAACGATCTGGGGAATGCTGGGGCCAACGTCCTGACTTTC. Protein product: CASNDLGNAGANVLTF.

The V and J genes are TRBV2 and TRBJ1-1; D ambiguous. The CDR3 is 13 amino acids. Trimming pared 2 bases from V and 3 bases from J, leaving 7 bases between. Germline values: CDR1 SNHLY, CDR2 FYNNEI. This CDR3 reads CASSEWVHTEAFF. The CDR3 DNA reads TGTGCCAGCAGTGAATGGGTTCACACTGAAGCTTTCTTT.

This clonotype occurred a few times. This chain uses TRBV20-1 with TRBJ1-1, with D uncertain. The CDR3 runs 12 residues. Germline lookup yields CDR1 DFQATT and CDR2 SNEGSKA (reference sequence). Trimming removed 3 bases at V and 6 bases at J, with 11 bases between. CDR3 sequence reads: CSASPGTAEAFF. Written as DNA, the CDR3 is TGCAGTGCTAGTCCGGGAACGGCTGAAGCTTTCTTT.

J is TRBJ2-1 and V is TRBV6-5, with no clear D. Deletions cut 7 bases from V and 3 bases from J, with 10 bases between. The germline V gene encodes CDR1 MNHEY and CDR2 SVGAGI. The CDR3 extends over 13 amino acids. Here the CDR3 reads CASKGGYYNEQFF. The CDR3 DNA follows: TGTGCCAGCAAGGGCGGATACTACAATGAGCAGTTCTTC.

This chain joins TRBV6-2 or TRBV6-3 and TRBJ2-3; TRBD2 matches at 8 bases. Germline CDR1 is MNHEY and CDR2 is SVGEGT. The CDR3 is 15 amino acids. V dropped 4 bases and J dropped 3; count of bases not matched to a gene: 6. CDR3 protein: CASSWGTSITDTQYF. For the CDR3, the DNA is TGTGCCAGCAGTTGGGGGACTAGTATAACAGATACGCAGTATTTT.

The table lists this clonotype with a few counts. This chain connects TRBV5-1 to TRBJ1-1; D gene ambiguous. This CDR3 has 13 residues. V shed 4 bases and J shed 1 base, with 8 bases lying between them. CDR1 is SGHRS, CDR2 YFSETQ, per germline. The CDR3 loop is CASSPLKNTEAFF. In DNA, the CDR3 is TGCGCCAGCAGCCCGCTAAAGAACACTGAAGCTTTCTTT.

Only a few counts were recorded for this clonotype. The rearrangement links TRBV12-3 or TRBV12-4 to TRBJ2-7; TRBD2 matches 13 bases. The CDR3 contains 16 residues. V shed 3 bases and J 4 bases; nucleotides not matched to a gene: 6. CDR3 protein: CASSFRGTSGNYEQYF. In DNA, the CDR3 is TGTGCCAGCAGTTTCCGTGGGACTAGCGGGAATTACGAGCAGTACTTC.

The CDR3 here is CSATRDLATKWDTQYF. DNA for the CDR3: TGCAGTGCTACCAGAGATCTAGCGACTAAATGGGATACGCAGTATTTT. The chain uses TRBV20-1 and TRBJ2-3; the D gene is possibly TRBD2 (6 bases). Germline lookup yields CDR1 DFQATT and CDR2 SNEGSKA (reference sequence). Trimming removed 4 bases from V and 6 bases from J, with 23 bases in between. CDR3 length equals 16 residues.

The chain carries TRBV20-1 and TRBJ2-5; D perhaps matches TRBD2 (5 bases). CDR1 and CDR2 (germline): DFQATT, SNEGSKA (reference sequence). The CDR3 has 14 residues. The V gene lost 6 bases and the J gene lost 2 bases, with 16 bases spanning the gap. CDR3 DNA: TGCAGTGCCCAGACCCGGGGTGAACAAGAGACCCAGTACTTC. Its protein product is CSAQTRGEQETQYF.

The chain recombines TRBV7-2 with TRBJ2-3, with 10 nucleotides matching TRBD2. Germline V gene data show CDR1 as SGHTA and CDR2 as FQGNSA. CDR3 length equals 16 residues. After removal of 2 bases from V and 0 bases from J, the junction contained 2 bases not matched to a gene. The CDR3 loop is CASSLSGRASTDTQYF. Here the CDR3 DNA reads TGTGCCAGCAGCTTAAGCGGGAGGGCTAGCACAGATACGCAGTATTTT. The full variable domain, rest sourced from reference TRBV7-2 and TRBJ2-3, is GAGVSQSPSNKVTEKGKDVELRCDPISGHTALYWYRQSLGQGLEFLIYFQGNSAPDKSGLPSDRFSAERTGGSVSTLTIQRTQQEDSAVYLCASSLSGRASTDTQYFGPGTRLTVL.

This clonotype was counted a few times. The chain uses TRBV24-1 and TRBJ1-5, with TRBD1 identical over 7 bases. In germline, CDR1 is KGHDR, CDR2 SFDVKD. J gave up 1 base and V 4 bases, and 6 bases lay outside the gene matches. The CDR3 runs 16 residues. The CDR3 reads CATSDAQGPSNQPQHF. In DNA form, the CDR3 reads TGTGCCACCAGTGACGCACAGGGGCCAAGCAATCAGCCCCAGCATTTT.

The V call is TRBV7-9, the J call TRBJ2-3; D may match TRBD1 or TRBD2 (5 bases each). V dropped 5 bases and J dropped 0 bases, with 15 bases sitting between them. Per the germline V gene, CDR1 is SEHNR and CDR2 is FQNEAQ (reference sequence). The CDR3 runs to 16 residues. The CDR3 region is CASSPWGSASTDTQYF. The CDR3 DNA is TGTGCCAGCAGCCCATGGGGGAGCGCTAGCACAGATACGCAGTATTTT.

This clonotype appeared a few times. The chain couples TRBV15 to TRBJ2-7; 10 positions agree with TRBD1. The ends lost 0 bases at V and 8 bases at J; junction bases unmatched: 4. The CDR3 loop spans 14 amino acids. The germline CDR1 and CDR2 sequences are LNHNV and YYDKDF (reference sequence). CDR3 in DNA: TGTGCCACCAGCAGAGACCGACAGGGGGCAAAGCAGTACTTC. Residues: CATSRDRQGAKQYF.

A few counts support this clonotype. The V and J genes are TRBV7-6 and TRBJ2-1; 10 bases agree with TRBD2. Germline-derived CDR1 and CDR2 are SGHVS and FNYEAQ. V lost 5 bases, J lost 9 bases, and 13 bases stayed unmatched. This CDR3 spans 16 amino acids. The CDR3 nucleotides are TGTGCCAGCAGCCAGGGGCTAGCGGGAGATGGGGGTGAGCAGTTCTTC. It is translated as CASSQGLAGDGGEQFF.

This clonotype has only a few counts. The chain combines TRBV19 with TRBJ2-2, with 7 bases matching TRBD1. Germline CDR1 LNHDA, CDR2 SQIVND (reference sequence). CDR3 size: 15 residues. Trimming cost V 7 bases and J 5 bases; bases outside gene matches: 10. CDR3 in amino acids: CASIPRDRGTGELFF. The CDR3 DNA reads as TGTGCCAGTATCCCCCGGGACAGAGGAACCGGGGAGCTGTTTTTT.

V is TRBV27 and J is TRBJ1-1, with D perhaps matching TRBD1 (5 bases). The CDR3 extends over 16 amino acids. Per the germline V gene, CDR1 is MNHEY and CDR2 is SMNVEV (reference sequence). Trimming took 2 bases from V and 0 from J, leaving 13 bases between them. CDR3 coding DNA: TGTGCCAGCAGTTTAGGGGCCGGTAGCCTGAACACTGAAGCTTTCTTT. Protein: CASSLGAGSLNTEAFF.